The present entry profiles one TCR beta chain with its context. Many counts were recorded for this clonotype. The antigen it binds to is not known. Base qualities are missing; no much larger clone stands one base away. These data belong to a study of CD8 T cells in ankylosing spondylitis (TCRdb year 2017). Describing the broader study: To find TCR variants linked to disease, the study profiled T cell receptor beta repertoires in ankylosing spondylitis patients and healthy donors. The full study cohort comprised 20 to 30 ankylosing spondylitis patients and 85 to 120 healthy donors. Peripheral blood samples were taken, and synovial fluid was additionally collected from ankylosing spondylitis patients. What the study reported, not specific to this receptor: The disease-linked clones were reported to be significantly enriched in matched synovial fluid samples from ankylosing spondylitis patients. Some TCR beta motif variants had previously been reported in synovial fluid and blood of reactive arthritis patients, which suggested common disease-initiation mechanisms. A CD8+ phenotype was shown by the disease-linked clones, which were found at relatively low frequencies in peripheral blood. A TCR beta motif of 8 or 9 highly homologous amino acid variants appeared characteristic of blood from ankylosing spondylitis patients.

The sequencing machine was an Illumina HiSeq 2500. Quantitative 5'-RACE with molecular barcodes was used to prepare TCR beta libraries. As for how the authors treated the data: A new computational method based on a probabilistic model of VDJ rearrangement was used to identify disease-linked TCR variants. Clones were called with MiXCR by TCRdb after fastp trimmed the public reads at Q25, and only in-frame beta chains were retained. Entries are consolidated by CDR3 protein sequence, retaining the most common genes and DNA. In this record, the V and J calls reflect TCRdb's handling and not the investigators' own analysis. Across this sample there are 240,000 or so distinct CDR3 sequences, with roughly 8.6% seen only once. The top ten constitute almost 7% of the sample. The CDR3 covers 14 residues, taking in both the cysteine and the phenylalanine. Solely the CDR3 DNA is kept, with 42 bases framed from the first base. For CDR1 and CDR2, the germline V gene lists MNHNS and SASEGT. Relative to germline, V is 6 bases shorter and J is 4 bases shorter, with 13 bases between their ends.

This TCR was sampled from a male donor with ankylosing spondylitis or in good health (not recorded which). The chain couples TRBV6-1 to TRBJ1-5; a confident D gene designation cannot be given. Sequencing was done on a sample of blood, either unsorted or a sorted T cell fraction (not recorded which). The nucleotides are TGTGCCAGCAGCCCCGCTTACACTAATCAGCCCCAGCATTTT. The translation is CASSPAYTNQPQHF.